The 13 T cell receptor beta chains below all came from one sample that was sequenced in a study of T cells after yellow fever vaccination. TCRdb fed the 5' RACE reads into MiXCR, producing one record per CDR3 protein. The sample contains about 240,000 distinct CDR3 sequences, roughly 4% of which appear only once. Source: PBMCs, taken 15 days after the yellow fever booster vaccination. These receptors all stem from a man in his late teens or twenties who received the YFV17D yellow fever vaccine.

This clonotype appeared many times. This chain links TRBV7-2 with TRBJ1-1; D is ambiguous. CDR3 length: 14 residues. Germline assignment: CDR1 SGHTA and CDR2 FQGNSA. The V and J ends lost 5 bases and 1 base respectively, with 11 bases between them. CDR3 loop: CASSLLYRNTEAFF. The CDR3 region has the DNA TGTGCCAGCAGCCTCCTTTACAGGAACACTGAAGCTTTCTTT.

This clonotype was counted many times. The chain has TRBV5-5 and TRBJ2-6, with D unresolved. Trimming shortened V by 4 bases and J by 0 bases, and 14 bases separated the two germline ends. This CDR3 spans 17 amino acids. The germline V gene encodes CDR1 SGHKS and CDR2 YYEKEE (reference sequence). Here the CDR3 reads CASSRALQTSGANVLTF. The DNA of the CDR3 is TGTGCCAGCAGCAGAGCACTACAGACCTCTGGGGCCAACGTCCTGACTTTC.

In this sample, this clonotype turned up many times. The chain carries TRBV5-1 and TRBJ2-2; D is possibly TRBD2 (7 bases). The V end was cut by 5 bases, the J end by 3 bases, with 11 bases between. The CDR3 loop spans 14 amino acids. Per the germline V gene, CDR1 is SGHRS and CDR2 is YFSETQ. CDR3 amino acids: CASSGGGYTGELFF. CDR3 coding DNA: TGCGCCAGCAGTGGCGGGGGCTACACCGGGGAGCTGTTTTTT.

This clonotype was seen more than once but under ten times. The chain is built from TRBV19 and TRBJ1-5; D uncertain. This CDR3 contains 16 residues. The V gene lost 7 bases and the J gene lost 4 bases, with 20 bases spanning the gap. Germline values: CDR1 LNHDA, CDR2 SQIVND (reference sequence). Here the CDR3 reads CASKRYSISKNQPQHF. The CDR3 DNA follows: TGTGCCAGTAAGCGCTATAGCATATCAAAAAATCAGCCCCAGCATTTT.

This clonotype appeared many times. The chain is built from TRBV10-3 and TRBJ2-3; the D gene is possibly TRBD2 (5 bases). With 2 bases removed from V and 2 bases from J, the gap between germline ends came to 11 bases. The CDR3 extends over 15 amino acids. CDR1 is ENHRY and CDR2 is SYGVKD in the germline V gene. This chain's CDR3 is CAISEKRMNTDTQYF. As DNA, the CDR3 is TGTGCCATCAGTGAGAAGCGGATGAACACAGATACGCAGTATTTT.

This clonotype was seen many times. The chain is built from TRBV18 and TRBJ2-5, with D possibly being TRBD2 (7 bases). The CDR3 extends over 15 amino acids. CDR1 KGHSH and CDR2 LQKENI come from the germline V gene. Trimming shortened V by 1 base and J by 2 bases, and 11 bases separated the two germline ends. CDR3 nucleotide sequence: TGTGCCAGCTCACCACAGGCGGGGGCGCAAGAGACCCAGTACTTC. Residues: CASSPQAGAQETQYF.

In its sample, this clonotype was seen many times. The chain is built from TRBV7-9 and TRBJ2-1, with D possibly TRBD1 on 6 matching bases. Trimming left V 5 bases short and J 5 bases short, with 16 bases between. CDR1 is SEHNR and CDR2 is FQNEAQ in the germline V gene (reference sequence). This CDR3 has 15 amino acids. Here the CDR3 reads CASSGAQGVHNEQFF. CDR3 nucleotides: TGTGCCAGCAGCGGAGCACAGGGTGTCCACAATGAGCAGTTCTTC.

This clonotype was recorded at least ten times. One end of the junction is discordant with germline, which a read error may explain. The chain links TRBV5-1 to TRBJ2-1; the D is unclear. CDR3 length equals 12 residues. Germline values: CDR1 SGHRS, CDR2 YFSETQ. The CDR3 sequence is CASSLGGNEQFF. CDR3 nucleotides: TGTGCCAGCAGCTTAGGTGGGAATGAGCAGTTCTTC.

This clonotype was found many times. The rearrangement uses TRBV2 and TRBJ2-6; D may be TRBD1 (6 bases). CDR1 SNHLY and CDR2 FYNNEI come from the germline V gene. The CDR3 is 14 amino acids. V was cut by 8 bases and J by 1 base, with 9 bases left in between. CDR3 sequence (DNA): TGTGCCAGCTCAGGGGTATCTGGGGCCAACGTCCTGACTTTC. This codes for CASSGVSGANVLTF.

In its sample, this clonotype was seen many times. The chain is built from TRBV7-2 and TRBJ2-7; 10 bases are shared with TRBD1. Unmatched junction bases numbered 9, after V lost 1 base and J lost 3 bases. The germline V gene has CDR1 SGHTA and CDR2 FQGNSA. This CDR3 comprises 17 residues. CDR3 sequence reads: CASSLVPRDRGSYEQYV. For the CDR3, the DNA is TGTGCCAGCAGCTTAGTTCCCCGGGACAGGGGAAGCTACGAGCAGTACGTC.

At least ten counts were recorded for this clonotype. This chain uses TRBV7-2 with TRBJ2-5, with 7 bases aligning to TRBD1. V gave up 5 bases and J gave up 5 bases; unmatched junction bases: 11. CDR1 SGHTA and CDR2 FQGNSA come from the germline V gene. CDR3 length: 15 residues. The DNA of the CDR3 is TGTGCCAGCAGCGACCGGGACAGATTTGACGAGACCCAGTACTTC. This encodes CASSDRDRFDETQYF.

This clonotype has a count of ten or more. The chain combines TRBV5-6 with TRBJ2-5, with unresolved D. The V and J ends lost 4 bases and 0 bases respectively, with 13 bases between them. Germline-derived CDR1 and CDR2 are SGHDT and YYEEEE. The CDR3 runs to 15 residues. The CDR3 sequence is CASSLPGSDQETQYF. CDR3 in DNA: TGTGCCAGCAGCCTACCCGGGTCGGACCAAGAGACCCAGTACTTC.

In this sample, this clonotype turned up many times. The V gene is TRBV7-2, the J gene TRBJ1-2, with 8 positions matching TRBD1. This CDR3 has 17 residues. Trimming took 4 bases from V and 0 from J; bases not matched to a gene: 10. CDR1 and CDR2 (germline): SGHTA, FQGNSA. The CDR3 is CASSSRTGINTNYGYTF. In nucleotides, the CDR3 is TGTGCCAGCAGCTCCAGGACAGGGATTAATACTAACTATGGCTACACCTTC. The whole variable domain, filled in from reference TRBV7-2 and TRBJ1-2, reads GAGVSQSPSNKVTEKGKDVELRCDPISGHTALYWYRQSLGQGLEFLIYFQGNSAPDKSGLPSDRFSAERTGGSVSTLTIQRTQQEDSAVYLCASSSRTGINTNYGYTFGSGTRLTVV.